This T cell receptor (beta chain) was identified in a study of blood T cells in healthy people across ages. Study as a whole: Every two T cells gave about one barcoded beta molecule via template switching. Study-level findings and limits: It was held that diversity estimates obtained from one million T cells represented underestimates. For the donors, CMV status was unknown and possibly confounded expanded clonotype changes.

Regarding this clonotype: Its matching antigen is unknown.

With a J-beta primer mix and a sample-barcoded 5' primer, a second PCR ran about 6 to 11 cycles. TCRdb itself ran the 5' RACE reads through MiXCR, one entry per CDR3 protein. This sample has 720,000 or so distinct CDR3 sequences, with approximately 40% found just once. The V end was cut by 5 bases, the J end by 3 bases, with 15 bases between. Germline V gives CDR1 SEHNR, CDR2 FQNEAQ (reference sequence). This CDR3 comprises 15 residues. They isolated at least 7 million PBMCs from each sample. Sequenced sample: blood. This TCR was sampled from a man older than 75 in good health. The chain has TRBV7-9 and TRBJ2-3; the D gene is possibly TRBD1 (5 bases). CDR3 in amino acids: CASSKKGIGTDTQYF. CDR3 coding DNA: TGTGCCAGCAGCAAGAAGGGGATAGGGACAGATACGCAGTATTTT.